Below, 24 T cell receptor beta chains from the same sample are listed, as sequenced in a study of blood T cells in healthy people across ages. Through a sample-barcoded 5' primer and a J-beta primer mix, a second PCR was run for roughly 6 to 11 cycles. From the 5' RACE reads, TCRdb called clonotypes with MiXCR, one entry per CDR3 protein. The top ten hold 7% to 9% of the sample, which has some 1.5 million distinct CDR3 sequences, about 28% seen once. The sequencing input was blood. The receptors come from a woman aged 30 to 39 in good health.

This clonotype appeared a few times. This rearrangement joins TRBV5-1 to TRBJ1-2, with 8 nucleotides matching TRBD1. From germline, CDR1 is SGHRS and CDR2 YFSETQ. The CDR3 extends over 16 amino acids. V shed 4 bases and J 4 bases; nucleotides not matched to a gene: 12. The CDR3 DNA is TGCGCCAGCAGCACCGGACAGGGAATGGGCACCTATGGCTACACCTTC. This codes for CASSTGQGMGTYGYTF.

Only a few counts were recorded for this clonotype. This chain joins TRBV25-1 and TRBJ2-5; 10 positions match TRBD1. Germline CDR1 is MGHDK and CDR2 is SYGVNS. The V and J ends lost 6 bases and 5 bases, in that order; junction bases with no gene match: 9. The CDR3 totals 15 residues. CDR3 coding DNA: TGTGCCAGCAGCCGAGGACAGGGGGGATGGGAGACCCAGTACTTC. It yields the protein CASSRGQGGWETQYF.

The chain is built from TRBV6-1 and TRBJ2-4; TRBD2 aligns across 8 bases. Germline V gene data show CDR1 as MNHNS and CDR2 as SASEGT. Losses at the gene ends were 11 bases for V and 3 bases for J; bases not matched to a gene: 6. There are 13 residues in the CDR3. CDR3 DNA sequence: TGTGCCTCCGGGGCGGGAGGCAAAAACATTCAGTACTTC. Encoded protein: CASGAGGKNIQYF.

This clonotype occurred a few times. This sequence joins TRBV18 and TRBJ2-1; D is perhaps TRBD1 (6 bases). The V end was cut by 8 bases, the J end by 7 bases, with 18 bases between. CDR3 length: 14 amino acids. In germline, CDR1 is KGHSH, CDR2 LQKENI. CDR3 sequence (DNA): TGTGCCAGCGCCAAGGACAGAGGCAAGAATGAGCAGTTCTTC. Translation gives CASAKDRGKNEQFF.

J is TRBJ2-5 and V is TRBV7-9; 7 bases align to TRBD1. The germline CDR1 and CDR2 sequences are SEHNR and FQNEAQ (reference sequence). The V and J ends lost 4 bases and 14 bases, in that order; junction bases with no gene match: 10. CDR3 length: 12 amino acids. CDR3 residues: CASSSSTGVSYF. In DNA, the CDR3 is TGTGCCAGCAGCTCGAGCACAGGGGTCTCCTACTTC.

The V call is TRBV10-3, the J call TRBJ2-3; tentative D call: TRBD2 (5 bases). The CDR3 has 15 amino acids. Germline V gene sequence: CDR1 ENHRY, CDR2 SYGVKD. V was clipped by 0 bases and J by 0 bases, with 7 bases between them. CDR3 region: CAISESEVSTDTQYF. The DNA for the CDR3 is TGTGCCATCAGTGAGTCGGAGGTGAGCACAGATACGCAGTATTTT.

This clonotype was seen ten or more times. This rearrangement joins TRBV7-2 to TRBJ2-3; D is ambiguous. This CDR3 has 14 residues. Germline V gene sequence: CDR1 SGHTA, CDR2 FQGNSA. Trimming cost V 1 base and J 5 bases, with 10 bases left between them. CDR3 sequence reads: CASSLGPEGDTQYF. CDR3 DNA sequence: TGTGCCAGCAGCTTAGGGCCAGAAGGAGATACGCAGTATTTT. Based on the CDR3 plus reference TRBV7-2 and TRBJ2-3, the full variable domain is GAGVSQSPSNKVTEKGKDVELRCDPISGHTALYWYRQSLGQGLEFLIYFQGNSAPDKSGLPSDRFSAERTGGSVSTLTIQRTQQEDSAVYLCASSLGPEGDTQYFGPGTRLTVL.

This clonotype was detected only a few times. The chain has TRBV7-2 and TRBJ2-1; 7 nucleotides align to TRBD2. CDR1 and CDR2 (germline): SGHTA, FQGNSA. The J segment lost 6 bases and the V segment lost 5 bases, leaving 4 bases of the junction unmatched. This CDR3 has 13 amino acids. For the CDR3, the DNA is TGTGCCAGCAGCAACGGACTAGTCAATGAGCAGTTCTTC. Translating gives CASSNGLVNEQFF.

The V call is TRBV28, the J call TRBJ1-2, with D unresolved. V dropped 5 bases and J dropped 4 bases, with 14 bases sitting between them. Per germline, CDR1 MDHEN and CDR2 SYDVKM. The CDR3 has 14 amino acids. CDR3 loop: CASSGGQPLYGYTF. DNA of the CDR3: TGTGCCAGCAGTGGCGGGCAGCCTCTCTATGGCTACACCTTC.

In regard to this clonotype: At one end the junction does not follow the germline gene, possibly because of a read error. The rearrangement uses TRBV5-1 and TRBJ2-7, with D maybe TRBD2 (5 bases). The CDR3 covers 16 residues. Germline V gene lookup returns CDR1 SGHRS and CDR2 YFSETQ. This CDR3 is CASSEPGTIAPDEHYF. CDR3 nucleotide sequence: TGCGCCAGTAGCGAACCGGGCACGATCGCTCCCGACGAGCACTACTTC. The variable domain in full, completed from reference TRBV5-1 and TRBJ2-7, reads KAGVTQTPRYLIKTRGQQVTLSCSPISGHRSVSWYQQTPGQGLQFLFEYFSETQRNKGNFPGRFSGRQFSNSRSEMNVSTLELGDSALYLCASSEPGTIAPDEHYFGPGTRLTVT.

The chain combines TRBV12-3 or TRBV12-4 with TRBJ2-7, with TRBD2 matching over 11 bases. The CDR3 has 18 amino acids. Trimming removed 5 bases from V and 3 bases from J; junction bases left unmatched: 15. CDR3 bases: TGTGCCAGCAGTAAACGTGGGCTAGCGGGGGGAAGGGACTACGAGCAGTACTTC. This encodes CASSKRGLAGGRDYEQYF.

The sample holds a few counts of this clonotype. This sequence joins TRBV20-1 and TRBJ2-7; 8 bases are shared with TRBD2. The CDR3 totals 15 residues. The germline gives CDR1 DFQATT, CDR2 SNEGSKA (reference sequence). Losses at the gene ends were 2 bases for V and 6 bases for J; bases not matched to a gene: 12. The CDR3 protein is CSARFRGGSLSEQYF. The CDR3 bases are TGCAGTGCTAGATTCCGGGGGGGGTCCCTCTCCGAGCAGTACTTC.

The chain uses TRBV7-8 and TRBJ2-3; 8 positions match TRBD2. The J segment lost 2 bases and the V segment lost 0 bases, leaving 4 bases of the junction unmatched. The CDR3 spans 16 residues. Germline V gene lookup returns CDR1 SGHVS and CDR2 FQNEAQ. The DNA for the CDR3 is TGTGCCAGCAGCTTAGCGGGCGGGGGGCACACAGATACGCAGTATTTT. Its protein product is CASSLAGGGHTDTQYF.

This chain joins TRBV2 and TRBJ1-4; D uncertain. The V and J ends lost 2 bases and 4 bases respectively, with 11 bases between them. Germline loops: CDR1 SNHLY, CDR2 FYNNEI. CDR3 length: 15 amino acids. The CDR3 coding sequence is TGTGCCAGCAGTGAACCGGACCTTGATAATGAAAAACTGTTTTTT. It specifies CASSEPDLDNEKLFF.

The rearrangement links TRBV27 to TRBJ1-1; possible D gene TRBD1, 5 bases. Germline V gene sequence: CDR1 MNHEY, CDR2 SMNVEV (reference sequence). CDR3 size: 15 residues. V was shortened by 5 bases and J by 2 bases, with 15 bases between the two germline ends. The CDR3 loop is CASSISGAVNTEAFF. The CDR3 region has the DNA TGTGCCAGCAGTATTAGCGGGGCCGTAAACACTGAAGCTTTCTTT.

The chain has TRBV18 and TRBJ2-3, with TRBD2 identical over 7 bases. This CDR3 region has 14 residues. Germline V lookup: CDR1 KGHSH, CDR2 LQKENI. V lost 1 base to trimming and J lost 4 bases; unmatched junction nucleotides: 2. CDR3 sequence (DNA): TGTGCCAGCTCACCACAGCGGGAATCAGATACGCAGTATTTT. Amino acids: CASSPQRESDTQYF. The whole variable domain, remainder taken from reference TRBV18 and TRBJ2-3, is NAGVMQNPRHLVRRRGQEARLRCSPMKGHSHVYWYRQLPEEGLKFMVYLQKENIIDESGMPKERFSAEFPKEGPSILRIQQVVRGDSAAYFCASSPQRESDTQYFGPGTRLTVL.

This clonotype has more than one count but fewer than ten. CDR3 coding DNA: TGTGCCAGCAGTTACGTTCCGTGGACTCAAGAGCGGGAGGGCCTATCCCACAATGAGCAGTTCTTC. Translating gives CASSYVPWTQEREGLSHNEQFF. The chain links TRBV6-5 to TRBJ2-1, with 10 bases aligning to TRBD2. V trimming: 2 bases; J trimming: 5 bases; junction bases outside the gene matches: 24. The CDR3 sequence is 22 residues long. Germline-derived CDR1 and CDR2 are MNHEY and SVGAGI.

The chain has TRBV20-1 and TRBJ2-5; 13 nucleotides agree with TRBD2. The J segment lost 4 bases and the V segment lost 5 bases, leaving 13 bases of the junction unmatched. Germline V gene lookup returns CDR1 DFQATT and CDR2 SNEGSKA (reference sequence). The CDR3 length is 17 residues. The CDR3 sequence is CSARLGTSGIGRETQYF. The CDR3, as DNA: TGCAGTGCTCGTCTAGGGACTAGCGGGATTGGGCGAGAGACCCAGTACTTC.

This clonotype was seen a few times. The genes are TRBV2 and TRBJ1-4, with 7 bases fitting TRBD1. Germline trimming cut 4 bases from V and 7 bases from J; bases unmatched to any gene: 6. Per germline, CDR1 SNHLY and CDR2 FYNNEI. The CDR3 is made up of 14 amino acids. The CDR3 sequence is CASSGGTVAEKLFF. The CDR3 nucleotides are TGTGCCAGCAGTGGGGGGACAGTAGCTGAAAAACTGTTTTTT.

This clonotype was seen more than once but under ten times. The chain employs TRBV7-9 and TRBJ2-3; TRBD2 agrees at 9 bases. The J segment lost 0 bases and the V segment lost 6 bases, leaving 10 bases of the junction unmatched. The CDR3 has 17 residues. Germline V gives CDR1 SEHNR, CDR2 FQNEAQ (reference sequence). The CDR3 spells CASRGLAGPTSTDTQYF. The CDR3 nucleotides are TGTGCCAGCAGAGGTCTAGCGGGACCCACTAGCACAGATACGCAGTATTTT.

In its sample, this clonotype was seen a few times. The chain links TRBV10-3 to TRBJ1-2; 10 nucleotides align to TRBD1. Germline assignment: CDR1 ENHRY and CDR2 SYGVKD. The J segment lost 8 bases and the V segment lost 0 bases, leaving 3 bases of the junction unmatched. The CDR3 consists of 14 residues. CDR3 DNA: TGTGCCATCAGTGAGTCCGGGACAGGGGACGGCTACACCTTC. Translating gives CAISESGTGDGYTF.

This clonotype occurred a few times. One junction end disagrees with the germline gene, perhaps due to a read error. The chain recombines TRBV28 with TRBJ1-2; D is ambiguous. Germline CDR1 reads MDHEN; CDR2 reads SYDVKM. The CDR3 contains 16 residues. CDR3 DNA sequence: TGTGCCAGTAGTTTATCCCTTTCTGGGGATGACTATGGCTACACCTTC. It encodes CASSLSLSGDDYGYTF.

In this sample, this clonotype turned up a few times. This sequence joins TRBV28 and TRBJ2-7, with D tentatively TRBD1 (6 bases). V lost 6 bases, J lost 3 bases, and 15 bases lay in between. The germline V gene encodes CDR1 MDHEN and CDR2 SYDVKM. The CDR3 sequence is 14 residues long. The chain's CDR3 is CASSPAKGGYEQYF. The CDR3 DNA follows: TGTGCCAGCAGCCCCGCTAAAGGGGGCTACGAGCAGTACTTC. Full variable domain (rest looked up from reference TRBV28 and TRBJ2-7): DVKVTQSSRYLVKRTGEKVFLECVQDMDHENMFWYRQDPGLGLRLIYFSYDVKMKEKGDIPEGYSVSREKKERFSLILESASTNQTSMYLCASSPAKGGYEQYFGPGTRLTVT.

This clonotype has a handful of counts. The gene calls are TRBV28 and TRBJ2-7; D might be TRBD1 (6 bases). With 4 bases removed from V and 1 base from J, the gap between germline ends came to 14 bases. Germline V CDR1 and CDR2: MDHEN, SYDVKM. This CDR3 is built from 15 residues. The chain's CDR3 is CASSSTGLGSYEQYF. The CDR3 DNA follows: TGTGCCAGCAGTTCAACAGGGTTAGGTTCCTACGAGCAGTACTTC.